This T cell receptor beta chain derives from a study of OX40 agonist ivuxolimab in advanced cancers. Overall study context: Checkpoint inhibitors had been given previously to under 50% of patients.

The assay was immunoSEQ multiplex PCR, and TCRdb's table has in-frame clones only and misses some. Seen here are 65,000 to 75,000 clones, about 90% observed once, and the top ten hold roughly 3.7%. As to this clone: This CDR3 is also generated by other DNA sequences in the sample.

Trimming cost V 0 bases and J 3 bases, with 7 bases left between them. The germline gives CDR1 SGHRS, CDR2 YFSETQ. The CDR3 extends over 13 amino acids. It was autoimmune disease history or systemic immunosuppression that excluded patients. Baseline, cycle 4 day 1, and cycle 7 day 1 were the blood sampling points. V usage is TRBV5-1 and J usage is TRBJ2-7, with D perhaps given as TRBD1 or TRBD2 (5 bases each). Sample: CD4+ or CD8+ T cells sorted from blood, taken in a trial of the OX40 agonist ivuxolimab. This sequence originates from an adult with an advanced solid tumor such as melanoma, head and neck, liver or kidney cancer. The CDR3 spells CASSLGGNYEQYF. As DNA, the CDR3 is TGCGCCAGCAGCTTGGGGGGGAACTACGAGCAGTACTTC. The full variable domain, in which reference TRBV5-1 and TRBJ2-7 provide the parts outside the CDR3, is KAGVTQTPRYLIKTRGQQVTLSCSPISGHRSVSWYQQTPGQGLQFLFEYFSETQRNKGNFPGRFSGRQFSNSRSEMNVSTLELGDSALYLCASSLGGNYEQYFGPGTRLTVT.